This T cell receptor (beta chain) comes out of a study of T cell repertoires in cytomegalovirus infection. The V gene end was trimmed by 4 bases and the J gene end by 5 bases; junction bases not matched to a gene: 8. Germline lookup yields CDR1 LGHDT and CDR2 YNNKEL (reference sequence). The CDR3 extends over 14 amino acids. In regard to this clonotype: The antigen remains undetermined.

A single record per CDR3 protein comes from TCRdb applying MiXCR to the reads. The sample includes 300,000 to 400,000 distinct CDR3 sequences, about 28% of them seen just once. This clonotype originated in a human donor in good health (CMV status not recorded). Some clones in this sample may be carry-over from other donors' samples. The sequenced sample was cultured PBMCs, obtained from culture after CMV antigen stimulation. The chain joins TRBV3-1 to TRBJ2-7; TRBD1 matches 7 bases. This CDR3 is CASSPVTGIHEQYF. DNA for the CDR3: TGTGCCAGCAGCCCCGTGACAGGGATCCACGAGCAGTACTTC.